This TCR beta chain was captured in a study of blood T cell repertoires in COVID-19. Study-level information: The cDNA or gDNA used as material had been derived from T cells, B-cell-depleted T cells, or PBMCs.

Germline V CDR1 and CDR2: SGHKS, YYEKEE (reference sequence). Unmatched junction bases numbered 8, after V lost 4 bases and J lost 5 bases. The CDR3 runs to 15 residues. All enrollees were about 18 to 89 years old and from fewer than 25 US areas. The authors' processing: Reference gene primer amplification gave estimated nucleated cell counts. Profiling relied on immunoSEQ multiplex PCR, and the TCRdb table lists in-frame clones only, not all of them. The V and J calls and clone size come from that table; D and trimming were worked out from the DNA. In the table there are roughly 230,000 clones, around 92% of which are singletons.

The receptor's source is a woman aged 25 to 39 with acute COVID-19. The genes are TRBV5-5 and TRBJ1-2; 10 bases fit TRBD1. The source material was PBMCs or T cells enriched from blood (not recorded which). CDR3 nucleotide sequence: TGTGCCAGCAGCCCGGTCGGGACAGGGGAGTATGGCTACACCTTC. This translates into CASSPVGTGEYGYTF.